The T cell receptor (beta chain) under discussion was sequenced for a study of Graves' ophthalmopathy and Graves' hyperthyroidism (dated by TCRdb to the late 2010s). For context, the study as a whole: Peripheral blood samples were taken at the time of initial diagnosis, before any treatment was given. The study used signatures of the TCR beta repertoire to tell Graves' ophthalmopathy apart from Graves' hyperthyroidism and to predict which patients would progress to ophthalmopathy. In total, around 140 blood samples were TCR-sequenced: fewer than 50 ophthalmopathy, roughly 80 hyperthyroidism and some 17 hyperthyroidism-to-ophthalmopathy patients. To explore V-J signatures that separate ophthalmopathy from hyperthyroidism, a discovery set of 100 patients was enrolled, consisting of about 45 with ophthalmopathy and approximately 57 with stable hyperthyroidism. An independent validation cohort was composed of 18 hyperthyroidism patients and approximately 15 patients who later progressed from hyperthyroidism to ophthalmopathy. In about six hyperthyroidism patients, the T-cell repertoires found in thyroid tissue were compared with those found in blood. Once sampling was done, hyperthyroidism patients were given methimazole at a starting dose of 30 mg daily, while ophthalmopathy patients were given high-dose intravenous methylprednisolone.

Here is what the overall study found, with its caveats: In cross-validation, the 13-signature model distinguished ophthalmopathy from stable hyperthyroidism with approximately 88% sensitivity and roughly 81% specificity, and in the test set the corresponding values were about 80% and 75%. Most expanded thyroid clonotypes with frequency above 0.001 were also detected in blood, suggesting blood repertoires may reflect the thyroid immune response. No statistical method was used to predetermine the sample size, and group allocation was not hidden from the investigators. In validation, the model predicted ophthalmopathy progression with more than 55% sensitivity and about 73% specificity; approximately 12 predicted patients were CT-confirmed with GO in a median of approximately 6.5 months.

This clonotype is medium-sized (0.01 to 0.1%) in terms of sample share. No antigen is known for it. Base qualities were left out, and no much larger clone turns up one base away. Ophthalmopathy patients were characterized by moderately to severely active disease, a Clinical Activity Score of at least 3, a NOSPECS grade of at least 4, and a disease duration under 3 months. Patients with other autoimmune diseases, uncontrolled infections, pregnancy or lactation were excluded from the study. Clinical symptoms, serum thyroxine, TRAb, thyroid ultrasound and orbital computed tomography formed the basis of the diagnosis. Using Ficoll-Paque density gradient centrifugation, PBMCs were isolated from about 9.4 ml of fresh peripheral blood. Total RNA was extracted with Trizol reagent and quality-checked on an Agilent 2100 Bioanalyzer. For repertoire sequencing, TCR beta CDR3 regions were amplified from RNA transcripts. The first round was an RT-PCR using HTBI primers with the Qiagen OneStep RT-PCR kit, and this first round was followed by a second-round multiplex PCR, then size selection and purification. Libraries were sequenced on an Illumina HiSeq2000 using paired-end 100 bp reads. The original pipeline was this. SOAPnuke was used to process the reads, throwing out any read that had adapters, had uncalled bases, had a mean Phred below 15, or lacked an exact constant-primer or identifier match. COPE v1.2.5 was used to merge the high-quality paired reads. Clonotypes were defined as unique nucleotide sequences and were aligned to IMGT TRB V, D and J references using MiTCR v1.1. The analysis was limited to V-J combinations with a frequency above 0.0001, which together covered about 99% of the repertoires. A TCR clonal expansion and chaos score per V-J combination was defined as the ratio of F50 clonal expansion to chaos observed in the TCRdist matrix. Welch's t-statistics and random forest were used to reduce features to about 13 V-J combinations, which were fed into a naive Bayes classifier. The similarity between thyroid and blood repertoires was quantified using the Morisita-Horn index. TCRdb cleaned the public reads at Q25 with fastp, built clones with MiXCR and kept in-frame beta chains. Every distinct CDR3 protein forms one entry, paired with its most common genes and DNA. These V and J calls derive from TCRdb rather than the authors' analysis. The sample table contains tens of thousands of distinct CDR3 sequences; only one count was recorded for roughly half of them. The ten top clones hold 18% of the sample.

The CDR3 measures 13 amino acids from cysteine to phenylalanine. The DNA shown is the 39-base CDR3, in frame from base 1. Relative to germline, V is 6 bases shorter and J is 2 bases shorter, with 11 bases between their ends. CDR1 and CDR2, looked up from the germline V gene, are SNHLY and FYNNEI. This receptor was taken from an adult man with Graves' ophthalmopathy. The sequenced material came from peripheral blood. This chain is built from TRBV2 and TRBJ2-7; the best D guess is TRBD1, with 5 bases matching. The CDR3 amino acid sequence is: CASRDNFPYEQYF. The bases read TGTGCCAGCAGGGACAATTTTCCCTACGAGCAGTACTTC.